Each of the 11 T cell receptor beta chains below was sequenced from the same sample in a study of T-cell memory formation after mild COVID-19. Via MiXCR, TCRdb re-called the 5' RACE reads, giving one row per CDR3 protein. The sample lists 450,000 or so distinct CDR3 sequences; approximately 23% were seen once. The sample consisted of PBMCs or a T cell subset sorted from them (not recorded which). The receptor set was obtained from an adult woman who had mild COVID-19 (a few samples of this study predate the infection). Cell type and time point are not known.

The chain uses TRBV7-9 and TRBJ1-4, with a weak D call TRBD1 (6 bases). V lost 4 bases to trimming and J lost 7 bases, with 10 bases between them. Germline-derived CDR1 and CDR2 are SEHNR and FQNEAQ (reference sequence). The CDR3 loop spans 13 amino acids. CDR3 sequence: CASSYGQSEKLFF. The CDR3 region has the DNA TGTGCCAGCAGCTACGGACAGTCTGAAAAACTGTTTTTT.

This rearrangement joins TRBV24-1 to TRBJ2-3; D might be TRBD2 (5 bases). Germline assignment: CDR1 KGHDR and CDR2 SFDVKD. V was clipped by 1 base and J by 1 base, with 17 bases between them. This CDR3 is built from 18 residues. Here the CDR3 reads CATSDFVTRGLGTDTQYF. The CDR3 DNA sequence: TGTGCCACCAGTGATTTCGTGACCCGAGGGCTCGGCACAGATACGCAGTATTTT.

The chain uses TRBV20-1 and TRBJ2-3, with D tentatively TRBD1 (7 bases). V lost 5 bases and J lost 7, with 22 bases in between. Germline values: CDR1 DFQATT, CDR2 SNEGSKA (reference sequence). This CDR3 spans 15 amino acids. The CDR3 sequence is CSAPRTGEARNTQYF. Here the CDR3 DNA reads TGCAGTGCTCCTCGAACAGGGGAGGCGAGAAATACGCAGTATTTT.

This clonotype was seen more than once but under ten times. V gene TRBV9 combines with J gene TRBJ2-2; D is unresolved. Germline lookup yields CDR1 SGDLS and CDR2 YYNGEE. The ends were cut back, 4 bases at V and 5 bases at J, with 6 bases in the middle. CDR3 size: 12 residues. The CDR3 coding sequence is TGTGCCAGCAGCCCCCATACCGGGGAGCTGTTTTTT. This codes for CASSPHTGELFF.

The V call is TRBV6-5, the J call TRBJ1-1, with no clear D. Trimming pared 0 bases from V and 3 bases from J, leaving 14 bases between. This CDR3 spans 16 amino acids. Germline CDR1 MNHEY, CDR2 SVGAGI. The CDR3 protein is CASSYSGLFSYTEAFF. The DNA of the CDR3 is TGTGCCAGCAGTTACTCGGGATTGTTTTCCTACACTGAAGCTTTCTTT.

This chain links TRBV30 with TRBJ2-2; D possibly corresponds to TRBD2 (7 bases). Germline assignment: CDR1 GTSNPN and CDR2 SVGIG (reference sequence). This CDR3 region has 13 residues. Trimming took 7 bases from V and 4 from J, leaving 13 bases between them. CDR3 nucleotide sequence: TGTGCCTCGCGGGGGCTAGGCACCGGGGAGCTGTTTTTT. It translates to CASRGLGTGELFF.

The chain recombines TRBV7-3 with TRBJ2-1, with unresolved D. In germline, CDR1 is SGHTA, CDR2 FQGTGA. Trimming removed 5 bases from V and 6 bases from J, with 11 bases in between. CDR3 length: 13 amino acids. The CDR3 coding sequence is TGTGCCAGCAGCGCAATACCAGGCAATGAGCAGTTCTTC. It codes for CASSAIPGNEQFF.

The chain couples TRBV6-1 to TRBJ2-1; D gene uncertain. Germline V CDR1 and CDR2: MNHNS, SASEGT. This CDR3 comprises 15 residues. V lost 3 bases to trimming and J lost 9 bases, with 18 bases between them. The CDR3 reads CASSEYPLEVGEQFF. DNA for the CDR3: TGTGCCAGCAGTGAGTACCCTTTGGAAGTGGGTGAGCAGTTCTTC.

The chain carries TRBV14 and TRBJ2-7; 7 bases map to TRBD1. The CDR3 is 14 amino acids. V lost 4 bases and J lost 3; bases outside the gene matches: 6. In germline, CDR1 is SGHDN, CDR2 FVKESK. Here the CDR3 reads CASSLRGQDYEQYF. CDR3 nucleotides: TGTGCCAGCAGCCTTCGCGGACAGGACTACGAGCAGTACTTC.

The V call is TRBV19, the J call TRBJ1-5; D unclear. The V gene's germline CDR1 is LNHDA and CDR2 SQIVND (reference sequence). The V end lost 7 bases, the J end lost 2 bases, and 9 bases lay between the germline ends. The CDR3 loop spans 13 amino acids. CDR3 in amino acids: CASNRLGNQPQHF. The CDR3 nucleotides are TGTGCCAGTAACCGACTAGGCAATCAGCCCCAGCATTTT.

This clonotype has only a few counts. The rearrangement joins TRBV7-9 to TRBJ2-3, with 8 bases fitting TRBD1. The CDR3 length is 15 residues. After removal of 7 bases from V and 0 bases from J, the junction contained 6 bases not matched to a gene. CDR1 SEHNR and CDR2 FQNEAQ come from the germline V gene (reference sequence). The CDR3 DNA follows: TGTGCCAGCACCGCCAGGGGGCTTAGCACAGATACGCAGTATTTT. This gives the protein CASTARGLSTDTQYF.